One and the same sample provided the 13 T cell receptor beta chains below, sequenced in a study of T cell responses to AZD1222 COVID-19 vaccine. Here immunoSEQ multiplex PCR was the method, and the copy in TCRdb shows in-frame clones only, minus some. The sample holds some 120,000 clones, approximately 89% seen once. The sequenced sample was peripheral blood, obtained on day 0 of AZD1222 vaccination. The receptors stem from an adult in good health.

V and J are TRBV5-1 and TRBJ1-6, with 7 positions matching TRBD1. This CDR3 has 14 residues. Germline loops: CDR1 SGHRS, CDR2 YFSETQ. The CDR3 DNA sequence: TGCGTCTTCCCGGGGACAGACTATAATTCACCCCTCCACTTT. This encodes CVFPGTDYNSPLHF.

This clone was found a few times. The genes are TRBV2 and TRBJ1-2; D gene unclear. The CDR3 covers 13 residues. CDR1 SNHLY and CDR2 FYNNEI come from the germline V gene. Between the trimmed V and J ends, which lost 1 base and 6 bases, there was a span of 9 bases. CDR3 amino acids: CASSEGRLNGYTF. Here the CDR3 DNA reads TGTGCCAGCAGTGAAGGACGGTTAAATGGCTACACCTTC.

The chain is built from TRBV5-6 and TRBJ2-7, with D perhaps matching TRBD1 (6 bases). Germline V lookup: CDR1 SGHDT, CDR2 YYEEEE. V lost 6 bases and J 0 bases, leaving 13 bases between the germline ends. The CDR3 loop spans 14 amino acids. The CDR3 region has the DNA TGTGCCAGCACCTACAGGGCGCTCTCCTACGAGCAGTACTTC. This translates into CASTYRALSYEQYF.

The gene calls are TRBV11-2 and TRBJ2-2, with D hard to call. The CDR3 contains 15 residues. Trimming removed 3 bases from V and 0 bases from J, with 8 bases in between. Germline values: CDR1 SGHAT, CDR2 FQNNGV. The CDR3 is CASSFGDSNTGELFF. In DNA, the CDR3 is TGTGCCAGCAGCTTTGGGGATTCGAACACCGGGGAGCTGTTTTTT.

The V and J genes are TRBV6-2 or TRBV6-3 and TRBJ1-1, with a possible D match to TRBD1 (5 bases). V shed 2 bases and J shed 3 bases, with 28 bases lying between them. The germline gives CDR1 MNHEY, CDR2 SVGEGT. The CDR3 totals 20 residues. The CDR3 protein is CASSYHLETSRGYGDTEAFF. CDR3 nucleotides: TGTGCCAGCAGTTACCATCTCGAGACATCGAGGGGCTACGGTGACACTGAAGCTTTCTTT.

The chain links TRBV10-3 to TRBJ2-2; maybe TRBD1 (6 bases). Trimming removed 6 bases at V and 3 bases at J, with 11 bases between. CDR3 length: 14 residues. Looked up from germline, CDR1 is ENHRY and CDR2 is SYGVKD. Written as DNA, the CDR3 is TGTGCCATCAGGAAGGCAGGGGACACCGGGGAGCTGTTTTTT. Translating gives CAIRKAGDTGELFF.

The gene calls are TRBV30 and TRBJ1-2, with D possibly being TRBD1 (6 bases). This CDR3 is 14 amino acids long. V shed 4 bases and J shed 2 bases, with 14 bases lying between them. CDR1 is GTSNPN and CDR2 is SVGIG in the germline V gene (reference sequence). The CDR3 sequence is CAWNRFGQNYGYTF. CDR3 nucleotides: TGTGCCTGGAACCGATTCGGACAGAACTATGGCTACACCTTC.

V and J are TRBV7-2 and TRBJ2-3; TRBD2 agrees at 8 bases. Germline lookup yields CDR1 SGHTA and CDR2 FQGNSA. V lost 5 bases to trimming and J lost 2 bases; unmatched junction nucleotides: 15. CDR3 length: 18 residues. The CDR3 coding sequence is TGTGCCAGCAGCCAACTGCCGGGGGGGCGGCCGCCCACAGATACGCAGTATTTT. Amino acid sequence: CASSQLPGGRPPTDTQYF. The full variable domain, in which reference TRBV7-2 and TRBJ2-3 provide the parts outside the CDR3, is GAGVSQSPSNKVTEKGKDVELRCDPISGHTALYWYRQSLGQGLEFLIYFQGNSAPDKSGLPSDRFSAERTGGSVSTLTIQRTQQEDSAVYLCASSQLPGGRPPTDTQYFGPGTRLTVL.

This chain connects TRBV2 to TRBJ1-4; D gene unclear. CDR1 and CDR2 from the germline V gene are SNHLY and FYNNEI. The CDR3 is 13 amino acids. V was shortened by 4 bases and J by 8 bases, with 11 bases between the two germline ends. For the CDR3, the DNA is TGTGCCAGCAGTGTACGGGTACAAGAAAAACTGTTTTTT. It codes for CASSVRVQEKLFF. Looking up the rest from reference TRBV2 and TRBJ1-4 gives the full variable domain: EPEVTQTPSHQVTQMGQEVILRCVPISNHLYFYWYRQILGQKVEFLVSFYNNEISEKSEIFDDQFSVERPDGSNFTLKIRSTKLEDSAMYFCASSVRVQEKLFFGSGTQLSVL.

The genes are TRBV28 and TRBJ2-7; TRBD2 agrees at 11 bases. J lost 1 base, V lost 4 bases, and 6 bases had no gene match. The CDR3 consists of 16 residues. Germline CDR1 and CDR2: MDHEN and SYDVKM. The DNA of the CDR3 is TGTGCCAGCAGTTCCCCGACTAGCGGGGTATCCTACGAGCAGTACTTC. Amino acid sequence: CASSSPTSGVSYEQYF.

The chain has TRBV6-5 and TRBJ1-2; perhaps TRBD1 as D (6 bases). CDR1 is MNHEY and CDR2 is SVGAGI in the germline V gene. The CDR3 extends over 15 amino acids. V was cut by 6 bases and J by 3 bases, with 17 bases left in between. This CDR3 reads CASSLAQGPDYGYTF. The CDR3 coding sequence is TGTGCCAGCAGCCTCGCACAGGGACCTGACTATGGCTACACCTTC.

The gene calls are TRBV6-5 and TRBJ2-7; D possibly corresponds to TRBD1 (6 bases). This CDR3 comprises 13 residues. V gave up 3 bases and J gave up 3 bases, with 9 bases separating them. Germline CDR1 reads MNHEY; CDR2 reads SVGAGI. The CDR3 sequence: CASSYTGIYEQYF. For the CDR3, the DNA is TGTGCCAGCAGTTATACAGGGATCTACGAGCAGTACTTC.

V and J are TRBV7-2 and TRBJ2-7; D remains unclear. Trimming pared 2 bases from V and 2 bases from J, leaving 10 bases between. The CDR3 runs to 14 residues. Germline lookup yields CDR1 SGHTA and CDR2 FQGNSA. CDR3: CASSLSRWAYEQYF. DNA of the CDR3: TGTGCCAGCAGCTTATCTCGGTGGGCCTACGAGCAGTACTTC.